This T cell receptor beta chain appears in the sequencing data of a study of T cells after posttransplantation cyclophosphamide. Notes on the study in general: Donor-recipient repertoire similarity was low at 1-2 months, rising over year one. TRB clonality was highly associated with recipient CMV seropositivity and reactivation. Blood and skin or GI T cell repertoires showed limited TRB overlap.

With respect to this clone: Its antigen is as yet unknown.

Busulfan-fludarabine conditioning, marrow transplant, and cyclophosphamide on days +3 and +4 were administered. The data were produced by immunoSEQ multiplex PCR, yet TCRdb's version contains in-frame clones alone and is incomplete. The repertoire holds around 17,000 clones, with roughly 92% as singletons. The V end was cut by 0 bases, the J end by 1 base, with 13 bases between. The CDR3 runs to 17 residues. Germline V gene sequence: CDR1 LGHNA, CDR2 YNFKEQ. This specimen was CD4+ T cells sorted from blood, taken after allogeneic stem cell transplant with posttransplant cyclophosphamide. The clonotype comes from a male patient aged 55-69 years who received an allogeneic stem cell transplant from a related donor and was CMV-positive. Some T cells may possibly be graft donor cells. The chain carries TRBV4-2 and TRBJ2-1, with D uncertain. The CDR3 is CASSQDLSFSSYNEQFF. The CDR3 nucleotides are TGTGCCAGCAGCCAAGATCTTAGCTTCTCGTCCTACAATGAGCAGTTCTTC.